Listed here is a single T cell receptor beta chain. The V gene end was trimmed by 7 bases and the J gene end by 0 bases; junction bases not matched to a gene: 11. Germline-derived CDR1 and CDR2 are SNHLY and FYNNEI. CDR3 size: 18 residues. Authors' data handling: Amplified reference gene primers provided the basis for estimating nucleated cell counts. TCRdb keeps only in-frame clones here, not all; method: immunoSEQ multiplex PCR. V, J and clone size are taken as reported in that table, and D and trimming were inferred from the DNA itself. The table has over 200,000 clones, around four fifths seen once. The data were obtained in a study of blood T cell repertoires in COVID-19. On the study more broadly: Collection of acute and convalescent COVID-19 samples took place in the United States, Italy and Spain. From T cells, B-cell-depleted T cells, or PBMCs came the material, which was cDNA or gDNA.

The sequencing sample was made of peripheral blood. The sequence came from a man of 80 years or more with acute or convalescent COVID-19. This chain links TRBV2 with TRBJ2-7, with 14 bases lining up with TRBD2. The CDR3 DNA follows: TGTGCCAGCAATAGACCGGGACTAGCGGGGGAAAGCTCCTACGAGCAGTACTTC. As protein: CASNRPGLAGESSYEQYF.